Presented here are 23 T cell receptor beta chains from one specimen sequenced in a study of OX40 agonist ivuxolimab in advanced cancers. Data came from immunoSEQ multiplex PCR; TCRdb stores just in-frame clones and leaves some out. The data hold around 63,000 clones, with more than 80% observed a single time. The material was CD4+ or CD8+ T cells sorted from blood, obtained in a trial of the OX40 agonist ivuxolimab. These receptor sequences come from an adult with an advanced solid tumor such as melanoma, head and neck, liver or kidney cancer.

The chain has TRBV6-5 and TRBJ1-2, with no clear D. Germline values: CDR1 MNHEY, CDR2 SVGAGI. Trimming took 2 bases from V and 4 from J, leaving 8 bases between them. The CDR3 totals 13 residues. The CDR3 is CASSYEQFYGYTF. CDR3 DNA sequence: TGTGCCAGCAGTTACGAACAGTTCTATGGCTACACCTTC.

The rearrangement uses TRBV7-8 and TRBJ1-1; 8 bases are a match to TRBD1. From germline, CDR1 is SGHVS and CDR2 FQNEAQ. The CDR3 sequence is 16 residues long. V shed 2 bases, J shed 5 bases, and the junction held 10 bases outside the gene matches. The CDR3 is CASSLRDRGDRTEAFF. The DNA for the CDR3 is TGTGCCAGCAGCTTACGAGACAGGGGAGATAGGACTGAAGCTTTCTTT.

The chain carries TRBV6-5 and TRBJ1-6; D unresolved. Trimming stripped 5 bases from V and 6 bases from J, with 8 bases between. The CDR3 is 13 amino acids. Germline CDR1 and CDR2: MNHEY and SVGAGI. CDR3 region: CASSNVANSPLHF. CDR3 in DNA: TGTGCCAGCAGTAATGTAGCTAATTCACCCCTCCACTTT.

The chain carries TRBV18 and TRBJ2-1, with 13 bases that match TRBD2. V was pared by 5 bases and J by 6 bases, with 16 bases of the junction left unmatched. The CDR3 is made up of 19 amino acids. The germline CDR1 and CDR2 sequences are KGHSH and LQKENI. CDR3: CASSSTGTSGTPPGNEQFF. The DNA of the CDR3 is TGTGCCAGCTCATCGACCGGGACTAGCGGGACTCCCCCCGGCAATGAGCAGTTCTTC.

The genes are TRBV11-1 and TRBJ2-1; D is possibly TRBD2 (5 bases). V dropped 3 bases and J dropped 7 bases, with 13 bases sitting between them. The CDR3 consists of 14 residues. Germline V gene lookup returns CDR1 SGHAT and CDR2 FQDESV (reference sequence). The CDR3 reads CASSLEAASNEQFF. DNA for the CDR3: TGTGCCAGCAGCTTGGAAGCGGCAAGTAATGAGCAGTTCTTC.

V usage is TRBV10-3 and J usage is TRBJ2-3; 9 bases agree with TRBD1. The CDR3 is 12 residues long. The ends lost 11 bases at V and 6 bases at J; junction bases unmatched: 6. The germline V gene encodes CDR1 ENHRY and CDR2 SYGVKD. CDR3 coding DNA: TGTGCCTCCAGGACAGGGGAGGATACGCAGTATTTT. Its translation: CASRTGEDTQYF.

The chain carries TRBV4-1 and TRBJ2-7; possible D gene TRBD2, 5 bases. Germline values: CDR1 MGHRA, CDR2 YSYEKL. V was shortened by 1 base and J by 4 bases, with 14 bases between the two germline ends. The CDR3 consists of 15 residues. The CDR3 region is CASSQAEAPGYEQYF. In nucleotides, the CDR3 is TGCGCCAGCAGCCAAGCAGAAGCCCCGGGGTACGAGCAGTACTTC.

The chain uses TRBV6-5 and TRBJ1-2; D might be TRBD1 (5 bases). The CDR3 is 13 amino acids. Between the trimmed V and J ends, which lost 6 bases and 4 bases, there was a span of 12 bases. Germline values: CDR1 MNHEY, CDR2 SVGAGI. CDR3 residues: CASSSGHRYGYTF. CDR3 bases: TGTGCCAGCAGCTCTGGACACCGCTATGGCTACACCTTC.

The chain couples TRBV20-1 to TRBJ2-1; no clear D. This CDR3 spans 11 amino acids. The V gene lost 8 bases and the J gene lost 5 bases, with 10 bases spanning the gap. Germline assignment: CDR1 DFQATT and CDR2 SNEGSKA (reference sequence). For the CDR3, the DNA is TGCAGTCCGGCGGCTAACAATGAGCAGTTCTTC. This sequence encodes CSPAANNEQFF.

This chain joins TRBV4-2 and TRBJ2-7; perhaps TRBD1 as D (5 bases). Germline CDR1 reads LGHNA; CDR2 reads YNFKEQ. Trimming left V 1 base short and J 5 bases short, with 15 bases between. The CDR3 contains 15 residues. CDR3 DNA: TGTGCCAGCAGCCAAGTCGAGGCAGGGATCCACGAGCAGTACTTC. This encodes CASSQVEAGIHEQYF.

This rearrangement joins TRBV28 to TRBJ2-7; D remains ambiguous. The CDR3 sequence is 15 residues long. Deletions cut 5 bases from V and 6 bases from J, with 20 bases between. Looked up from germline, CDR1 is MDHEN and CDR2 is SYDVKM. The CDR3 region has the DNA TGTGCCAGCAGTCTCAATCCTTCGACGACGGGCGAGCAGTACTTC. Translated: CASSLNPSTTGEQYF.

J is TRBJ2-7 and V is TRBV7-9; D gene uncertain. The V gene's germline CDR1 is SEHNR and CDR2 FQNEAQ (reference sequence). Trimming stripped 2 bases from V and 2 bases from J, with 13 bases between. The CDR3 loop spans 15 amino acids. The CDR3 coding sequence is TGTGCCAGCAGCTTATCGCGACACTTGACCTACGAGCAGTACTTC. Translated, it gives CASSLSRHLTYEQYF. The whole variable domain, filled in from reference TRBV7-9 and TRBJ2-7, reads DTGVSQNPRHKITKRGQNVTFRCDPISEHNRLYWYRQTLGQGPEFLTYFQNEAQLEKSRLLSDRFSAERPKGSFSTLEIQRTEQGDSAMYLCASSLSRHLTYEQYFGPGTRLTVT.

The gene calls are TRBV9 and TRBJ1-2; D gene ambiguous. The germline V gene has CDR1 SGDLS and CDR2 YYNGEE. The length of the CDR3 is 14 residues. Trimming left V 0 bases short and J 2 bases short, with 8 bases between. This CDR3 reads CASSVGGGNYGYTF. As DNA, the CDR3 is TGTGCCAGCAGCGTAGGGGGTGGCAACTATGGCTACACCTTC.

The chain employs TRBV27 and TRBJ2-1, with 8 nucleotides matching TRBD1. The V gene end was trimmed by 6 bases and the J gene end by 2 bases; junction bases not matched to a gene: 6. The CDR3 extends over 15 amino acids. Germline loops: CDR1 MNHEY, CDR2 SMNVEV (reference sequence). CDR3 sequence: CASRAGQGAYNEQFF. CDR3 coding DNA: TGTGCCAGCAGGGCCGGACAGGGAGCCTACAATGAGCAGTTCTTC.

The chain uses TRBV10-2 and TRBJ2-1; 9 nucleotides agree with TRBD2. V lost 3 bases to trimming and J lost 7 bases; unmatched junction nucleotides: 7. The CDR3 is 15 amino acids. Germline values: CDR1 WSHSY, CDR2 SAAADI. CDR3 sequence reads: CASSDLAGGLNEQFF. As DNA, the CDR3 is TGCGCCAGCAGTGACTTGGCGGGAGGGCTGAATGAGCAGTTCTTC.

The J gene is TRBJ2-7, the V gene TRBV6-1, with 7 bases identical to TRBD1. Trimming at V came to 3 bases and at J to 3 bases, leaving 8 bases not matched to a gene. This CDR3 spans 15 amino acids. The V gene's germline CDR1 is MNHNS and CDR2 SASEGT. The CDR3 reads CASSDRDRVRYEQYF. The DNA for the CDR3 is TGTGCCAGCAGTGACCGGGACAGAGTCCGCTACGAGCAGTACTTC.

This sequence joins TRBV4-1 and TRBJ1-1; D not certain. The germline gives CDR1 MGHRA, CDR2 YSYEKL. V was pared by 0 bases and J by 1 base, with 15 bases between. This CDR3 has 17 residues. The DNA for the CDR3 is TGCGCCAGCAGCCAAGATCGCGGAGACGAAGAGAACACTGAAGCTTTCTTT. This translates into CASSQDRGDEENTEAFF.

The CDR3 DNA reads as TGTGCCAGCAGAGATTCGACTAGCGGGTATTCCTACGAGCAGTACTTC. Translating it yields CASRDSTSGYSYEQYF. The V call is TRBV6-6, the J call TRBJ2-7; 10 bases line up with TRBD2. The CDR3 covers 16 residues. Germline-derived CDR1 and CDR2 are MNHNY and SVGAGI (reference sequence). V was clipped by 6 bases and J by 1 base; unmatched bases: 9.

In its sample, this clone was seen a few times. This chain links TRBV28 with TRBJ1-5; 7 positions agree with TRBD1. Trimming took 7 bases from V and 2 from J; bases not matched to a gene: 14. The CDR3 is made up of 17 amino acids. Germline CDR1 MDHEN, CDR2 SYDVKM. CDR3 residues: CASTKQLQGSGNQPQHF. The CDR3 region has the DNA TGTGCCAGCACCAAACAATTACAGGGGTCGGGCAATCAGCCCCAGCATTTT. Combining the CDR3 with reference TRBV28 and TRBJ1-5 gives the whole variable domain DVKVTQSSRYLVKRTGEKVFLECVQDMDHENMFWYRQDPGLGLRLIYFSYDVKMKEKGDIPEGYSVSREKKERFSLILESASTNQTSMYLCASTKQLQGSGNQPQHFGDGTRLSIL.

The CDR3 DNA reads as TGTGCCAGCAGTGGCAGGACCTACGAGCAGTACTTC. This codes for CASSGRTYEQYF. The chain recombines TRBV6-5 with TRBJ2-7, with no clear D. Between the trimmed V and J ends, which lost 5 bases and 2 bases, there was a span of 7 bases. CDR3 size: 12 residues. In germline, CDR1 is MNHEY, CDR2 SVGAGI.

This clone was detected once. The V gene is TRBV5-5, the J gene TRBJ2-6; the D is unclear. The CDR3 has 16 residues. The V gene lost 3 bases and the J gene lost 0 bases, with 10 bases spanning the gap. Germline V gene data show CDR1 as SGHKS and CDR2 as YYEKEE (reference sequence). The CDR3 is CASSSRAFSGANVLTF. CDR3 in DNA: TGTGCCAGCAGCTCAAGGGCCTTCTCTGGGGCCAACGTCCTGACTTTC.

The chain has TRBV7-2 and TRBJ2-7; TRBD2 matches at 10 bases. After removal of 5 bases from V and 4 bases from J, the junction contained 5 bases not matched to a gene. CDR1 and CDR2 from the germline V gene are SGHTA and FQGNSA. The CDR3 is 14 amino acids. Here the CDR3 DNA reads TGTGCCAGCAGCCCTCTAGCGGGAGAGTACGAGCAGTACTTC. As protein: CASSPLAGEYEQYF.

The chain joins TRBV6-5 to TRBJ1-2; TRBD1 aligns across 9 bases. V was pared by 2 bases and J by 4 bases, with 2 bases of the junction left unmatched. The V gene's germline CDR1 is MNHEY and CDR2 SVGAGI. CDR3 size: 14 residues. This CDR3 reads CASSYATGGYGYTF. CDR3 in DNA: TGTGCCAGCAGTTACGCGACAGGGGGCTATGGCTACACCTTC.